This T cell receptor (beta chain) comes out of a study of blood T cell repertoires in COVID-19. At the level of the study: T cells, B-cell-depleted T cells, or PBMCs provided the cDNA or gDNA that served as material.

Self-reported history from a screening survey and questionnaire set each donor's cohort. Resolution of symptoms, clearance, or two negative PCRs was present in recovered Cohort 3 donors. The germline V gene encodes CDR1 LGHNA and CDR2 YNFKEQ. The CDR3 loop spans 21 amino acids. Trimming cost V 0 bases and J 0 bases; bases outside gene matches: 11. Under the authors' procedure: Amplification of reference gene primers provided the estimated nucleated cell counts. Only in-frame clones appear in the TCRdb table, and some are missing; sequencing was by immunoSEQ multiplex PCR. V and J calls plus clone size are reproduced from that table; the DNA served to infer D and trimming. The table lists around 390,000 clones, just under 90% of them singletons.

The sequencing input was PBMCs or T cells enriched from blood (not recorded which). The receptor was derived from a woman between 50 and 59 years old who had recovered from COVID-19. The gene calls are TRBV4-2 and TRBJ2-3; 14 positions match TRBD2. The DNA for the CDR3 is TGTGCCAGCAGCCAAGACGGCGCCGGACTAGCGGGGGGCCTAAGCACAGATACGCAGTATTTT. This gives the protein CASSQDGAGLAGGLSTDTQYF.